The 10 T cell receptor beta chains reported below all come from one sample, sequenced in a study of cytomegalovirus exposure and HLA in healthy donors. A multiplex PCR was run with 60 Vbeta primers and 13 Jbeta primers. Only in-frame clones appear in the TCRdb table, and some are missing; sequencing was by immunoSEQ multiplex PCR. The data contain 150,000 to 200,000 clones, 82% of them singletons. Sequencing was carried out using PBMCs. Receptors originate from a girl aged 5-17 years in good health and CMV-seropositive.

The sample holds one count of this clone. The chain is built from TRBV2 and TRBJ2-5; possible D gene TRBD1, 6 bases. CDR1 is SNHLY and CDR2 is FYNNEI in the germline V gene. The CDR3 totals 14 residues. The V and J ends lost 4 bases and 5 bases respectively, with 14 bases between them. This chain's CDR3 is CASSVVQGQETQYF. For the CDR3, the DNA is TGTGCCAGCAGTGTAGTCCAGGGGCAGGAGACCCAGTACTTC. The variable domain in full, with the rest retrieved from reference TRBV2 and TRBJ2-5, is EPEVTQTPSHQVTQMGQEVILRCVPISNHLYFYWYRQILGQKVEFLVSFYNNEISEKSEIFDDQFSVERPDGSNFTLKIRSTKLEDSAMYFCASSVVQGQETQYFGPGTRLLVL.

The gene calls are TRBV5-1 and TRBJ2-3, with D uncertain. V lost 1 base to trimming and J lost 4 bases, with 4 bases between them. The germline V gene has CDR1 SGHRS and CDR2 YFSETQ. This CDR3 comprises 12 residues. The CDR3 DNA follows: TGCGCCAGCAGCTTGTCATCAGATACGCAGTATTTT. Protein sequence: CASSLSSDTQYF.

V usage is TRBV28 and J usage is TRBJ2-2; 7 positions agree with TRBD1. V dropped 6 bases and J dropped 0; count of bases not matched to a gene: 7. CDR1 and CDR2 from the germline V gene are MDHEN and SYDVKM. This CDR3 contains 16 residues. The CDR3 nucleotides read TGTGCCAGCAGGCGACACAGGGGAGCGAACACCGGGGAGCTGTTTTTT. It encodes CASRRHRGANTGELFF.

The chain employs TRBV23-1 and TRBJ2-7; 8 bases are a match to TRBD2. TRBV23-1 is filed as an ORF, its function uncertain. Trimming removed 2 bases from V and 2 bases from J; junction bases left unmatched: 8. The CDR3 is 16 residues long. The DNA of the CDR3 is TGCGCCAGCAGTCAAAGCGGGGGCTCCGGAGCCTACGAGCAGTACTTC. Its translation is CASSQSGGSGAYEQYF.

The chain links TRBV13 to TRBJ2-7; 12 bases match TRBD2. The CDR3 has 18 amino acids. The V and J ends lost 4 bases and 2 bases, in that order; junction bases with no gene match: 12. The germline V gene has CDR1 PRHDT and CDR2 FYEKMQ (reference sequence). The CDR3 DNA reads as TGTGCCAGCAGCTCCCCCGGGACTAGCGGGCCTCTCACCTACGAGCAGTACTTC. As protein: CASSSPGTSGPLTYEQYF. The variable domain in full, completed from reference TRBV13 and TRBJ2-7, reads AAGVIQSPRHLIKEKRETATLKCYPIPRHDTVYWYQQGPGQDPQFLISFYEKMQSDKGSIPDRFSAQQFSDYHSELNMSSLELGDSALYFCASSSPGTSGPLTYEQYFGPGTRLTVT.

The chain links TRBV1 to TRBJ2-2; the table calls TRBD2, which could not be checked here. TRBV1 is a pseudogene locus. The CDR3 is 16 residues long. CDR3 region: CTSSQDREANTGELFF. As DNA, the CDR3 is TGCACCAGCAGCCAAGATAGGGAGGCGAACACCGGGGAGCTGTTTTTT.

This clone appeared a single time. The rearrangement uses TRBV7-8 and TRBJ1-2, with D possibly matching TRBD1 (6 bases). This CDR3 region has 15 residues. V was clipped by 5 bases and J by 0 bases, with 13 bases between them. Germline-derived CDR1 and CDR2 are SGHVS and FQNEAQ. The CDR3 DNA reads TGTGCCAGCAGCAGCAACAGGGTCTCTAACTATGGCTACACCTTC. Translation gives CASSSNRVSNYGYTF.

V and J are TRBV2 and TRBJ2-7; unclear D gene. CDR1 is SNHLY, CDR2 FYNNEI, per germline. V was clipped by 4 bases and J by 4 bases, with 20 bases between them. This CDR3 is 16 amino acids long. The CDR3 bases are TGTGCCAGCAGTGGAGCCCTACTACGACTTATTTACGAGCAGTACTTC. It yields the protein CASSGALLRLIYEQYF.

This clone was picked up a small number of times. The chain carries TRBV19 and TRBJ1-5, with D possibly matching TRBD1 (5 bases). Germline V gene sequence: CDR1 LNHDA, CDR2 SQIVND (reference sequence). The CDR3 is 13 amino acids. The V gene lost 8 bases and the J gene lost 3 bases, with 11 bases spanning the gap. CDR3 protein: CASSTGANQPQHF. The CDR3 bases are TGTGCCAGTTCTACAGGAGCCAATCAGCCCCAGCATTTT.

The rearrangement uses TRBV27 and TRBJ1-5; 7 bases fit TRBD1. With V trimmed by 4 bases and J by 3 bases, 9 bases remained unmatched. The CDR3 extends over 16 amino acids. Germline CDR1 reads MNHEY; CDR2 reads SMNVEV (reference sequence). The CDR3 here is CASSSQDRLYNQPQHF. In DNA form, the CDR3 reads TGTGCCAGCAGTTCGCAGGACAGGCTGTACAATCAGCCCCAGCATTTT.